The 18 T cell receptor beta chains reported below all come from one sample, sequenced in a study of identical twins. TCRdb re-called the 5' RACE reads with MiXCR, one entry per CDR3 protein. The table includes roughly 260,000 distinct CDR3 sequences, approximately 8% detected once. These data also formed part of another study, on yellow fever vaccine responses in identical twins.

Sequencing was done on a sample of CD8+ T cells sorted from blood. The receptor source for this set is a young woman in good health.

Ten or more counts support this clonotype. The chain recombines TRBV7-9 with TRBJ2-1; a possible D gene is TRBD2 (6 bases). Germline V gives CDR1 SEHNR, CDR2 FQNEAQ (reference sequence). V was trimmed by 4 bases and J by 10 bases, leaving 23 bases between them. This CDR3 contains 16 residues. The CDR3: CASSSNTGTPGREQFF. The CDR3 nucleotides read TGTGCCAGCAGCTCCAATACCGGGACTCCCGGCCGGGAGCAGTTCTTC.

This clonotype appeared a few times. The chain links TRBV7-8 to TRBJ2-7, with TRBD2 identical over 9 bases. Unmatched junction bases numbered 2, after V lost 1 base and J lost 1 base. The CDR3 extends over 15 amino acids. Germline V gives CDR1 SGHVS, CDR2 FQNEAQ. CDR3 region: CASSLELAGSYEQYV. In DNA, the CDR3 is TGTGCCAGCAGCTTAGAGCTAGCGGGGTCCTACGAGCAGTACGTC.

The chain joins TRBV7-8 to TRBJ1-1; the match to TRBD1 covers 8 bases. The germline V gene has CDR1 SGHVS and CDR2 FQNEAQ. Unmatched junction bases numbered 9, after V lost 3 bases and J lost 0 bases. The CDR3 has 17 amino acids. The CDR3 sequence is CASSLGRTGNMNTEAFF. The DNA for the CDR3 is TGTGCCAGCAGCTTGGGTCGGACAGGGAACATGAACACTGAAGCTTTCTTT.

This rearrangement joins TRBV7-9 to TRBJ2-2; maybe TRBD2 (5 bases). Deletions cut 5 bases from V and 6 bases from J, with 13 bases between. Germline V lookup: CDR1 SEHNR, CDR2 FQNEAQ (reference sequence). CDR3 size: 14 residues. CDR3 sequence: CASSLETNPGELFF. The CDR3 DNA sequence: TGTGCCAGCAGCCTCGAGACTAACCCCGGGGAGCTGTTTTTT.

This clonotype was found a few times. The junction departs from the called germline gene at one end, perhaps through a read error. The chain uses TRBV20-1 and TRBJ2-3; possible D gene TRBD2, 5 bases. Looked up from germline, CDR1 is DFQATT and CDR2 is SNEGSKA (reference sequence). This CDR3 is 17 amino acids long. CDR3 sequence reads: CSARAVSTKTSTDTQYF. CDR3 in DNA: TGCAGTGCCAGAGCGGTTTCAACTAAAACTAGCACAGATACGCAGTATTTT.

CDR3 nucleotides: TGTGCCAGCAGCGCTCTGACAGGAAAAGGACAAGACGGGGAGCTGTTTTTT. Translating it yields CASSALTGKGQDGELFF. The chain couples TRBV9 to TRBJ2-2; D may be TRBD1 (6 bases). This CDR3 region has 17 residues. Germline V lookup: CDR1 SGDLS, CDR2 YYNGEE. V lost 3 bases and J 7 bases, leaving 22 bases between the germline ends. Full variable domain (missing parts from reference TRBV9 and TRBJ2-2): DSGVTQTPKHLITATGQRVTLRCSPRSGDLSVYWYQQSLDQGLQFLIQYYNGEERAKGNILERFSAQQFPDLHSELNLSSLELGDSALYFCASSALTGKGQDGELFFGEGSRLTVL.

This clonotype was recorded many times. The chain has TRBV28 and TRBJ2-2; D ambiguous. Germline CDR1 and CDR2: MDHEN and SYDVKM. V gave up 9 bases and J gave up 3 bases, with 11 bases separating them. The length of the CDR3 is 13 residues. CDR3 DNA: TGTGCCAGTAGGGATCAAGACACCGGGGAGCTGTTTTTT. Protein: CASRDQDTGELFF. Filled out from reference TRBV28 and TRBJ2-2, the complete variable domain reads DVKVTQSSRYLVKRTGEKVFLECVQDMDHENMFWYRQDPGLGLRLIYFSYDVKMKEKGDIPEGYSVSREKKERFSLILESASTNQTSMYLCASRDQDTGELFFGEGSRLTVL.

This clonotype was seen only a few times. The J gene is TRBJ2-7, the V gene TRBV28; D remains unclear. This CDR3 is 14 amino acids long. V was shortened by 5 bases and J by 2 bases, with 13 bases between the two germline ends. Germline loops: CDR1 MDHEN, CDR2 SYDVKM. CDR3 sequence (DNA): TGTGCCAGCAGTCCGATACTTTACACCTACGAGCAGTACGTC. Protein: CASSPILYTYEQYV.

There are many counts of this clonotype. The J gene is TRBJ2-7, the V gene TRBV12-3 or TRBV12-4; D is ambiguous. This CDR3 region has 14 residues. Trimming stripped 1 base from V and 2 bases from J, with 9 bases between. The CDR3 sequence is CASSLGPFTYEQYF. The CDR3 DNA sequence: TGTGCCAGCAGTTTAGGCCCCTTCACCTACGAGCAGTACTTC.

In its sample, this clonotype was seen many times. The chain joins TRBV12-3 or TRBV12-4 to TRBJ1-1, with no clear D. With 6 bases removed from V and 1 base from J, the gap between germline ends came to 6 bases. The CDR3 runs to 12 residues. CDR3 sequence (DNA): TGTGCCAGCAGAGACGGGAACACTGAAGCTTTCTTT. It yields the protein CASRDGNTEAFF.

This clonotype was detected ten times or more. The chain combines TRBV5-1 with TRBJ2-7, with D perhaps matching TRBD1 (6 bases). Deletions cut 3 bases from V and 2 bases from J, with 15 bases between. CDR3 size: 15 residues. Germline CDR1 SGHRS, CDR2 YFSETQ. CDR3 nucleotides: TGCGCCAGCAGCTCGACCCCGGGACAAGCCTACGAGCAGTACTTC. Translating gives CASSSTPGQAYEQYF.

In its sample, this clonotype was seen many times. The chain is built from TRBV12-3 or TRBV12-4 and TRBJ1-2, with D possibly being TRBD1 (6 bases). The V gene lost 5 bases and the J gene lost 8 bases, with 15 bases spanning the gap. This CDR3 has 13 amino acids. DNA for the CDR3: TGTGCCAGCAGTCAGAGCGGGGGGGGCGGCTACACCTTC. Translation: CASSQSGGGGYTF.

This clonotype was found a few times. The chain carries TRBV7-9 and TRBJ1-1; D is unresolved. CDR1 and CDR2 from the germline V gene are SEHNR and FQNEAQ (reference sequence). The V gene lost 5 bases and the J gene lost 1 base, with 11 bases spanning the gap. The CDR3 is 14 residues long. CDR3 DNA: TGTGCCAGCAGCCCCCCCGGACGGAACACTGAAGCTTTCTTT. Translating it yields CASSPPGRNTEAFF.

V gene TRBV10-3 combines with J gene TRBJ2-1; possibly TRBD2 for D (5 bases). Germline V gene data show CDR1 as ENHRY and CDR2 as SYGVKD. Trimming took off 10 bases at V and 6 bases at J, with 19 bases between the two ends. This CDR3 is built from 14 residues. In DNA form, the CDR3 reads TGTGCCACCACCTCGGACTCCAAGGCCAATGAGCAGTTCTTC. Translated, it gives CATTSDSKANEQFF.

Ten or more counts support this clonotype. The V gene is TRBV7-9, the J gene TRBJ1-1; 8 bases are a match to TRBD1. CDR1 and CDR2 (germline): SEHNR, FQNEAQ (reference sequence). There are 17 residues in the CDR3. V lost 1 base to trimming and J lost 1 base; unmatched junction nucleotides: 8. The CDR3 loop is CASSLVGRTGKNTEAFF. In DNA form, the CDR3 reads TGTGCCAGCAGCTTAGTTGGTCGGACAGGGAAGAACACTGAAGCTTTCTTT.

At least ten counts were recorded for this clonotype. The chain combines TRBV7-9 with TRBJ1-4; D is unresolved. The CDR3 runs 13 residues. Germline V gene lookup returns CDR1 SEHNR and CDR2 FQNEAQ (reference sequence). Trimming cost V 3 bases and J 5 bases, with 7 bases left between them. The CDR3 DNA is TGTGCCAGCAGCTTCGAGATGAATGAAAAACTGTTTTTT. Translated: CASSFEMNEKLFF.

The chain has TRBV4-1 and TRBJ2-2, with 7 nucleotides matching TRBD2. The CDR3 contains 15 residues. Trimming took 5 bases from V and 1 from J; bases not matched to a gene: 4. CDR1 and CDR2 from the germline V gene are MGHRA and YSYEKL. CDR3 sequence (DNA): TGCGCCAGCAGCTCAACTAGCGTGAACACCGGGGAGCTGTTTTTT. Protein product: CASSSTSVNTGELFF.

Many counts were recorded for this clonotype. This chain connects TRBV29-1 to TRBJ2-1; D uncertain. V was pared by 4 bases and J by 1 base, with 8 bases between. The CDR3 runs to 13 residues. CDR1 is SQVTM and CDR2 is ANQGSEA in the germline V gene. The CDR3 reads CSVAVGSYNEQFF. The CDR3 region has the DNA TGCAGCGTTGCCGTAGGGTCCTACAATGAGCAGTTCTTC.